This T cell receptor (beta chain) came from a study of blood T cell repertoires in COVID-19 (dated by TCRdb to the early 2020s). Turning to the overall study: Collaborator samples came from the United States, Italy and Spain and covered acute and convalescent phases of COVID-19. Samples were obtained from the ongoing ImmuneRACE study (first 160 participants) and from 1,254 subjects provided by 6 global collaborators. The sample metadata nearly always contained a de-identified subject ID, COVID-19 status, age in years and sex. A freely available public database, intended as a resource for researchers studying the immune response to SARS-CoV-2, is where the repertoires were released. Where available, HLA class I and class II types were taken from metadata supplied by the sample provider and were not determined by assay-based typing. The material from the prospective study consisted of cDNA or gDNA derived from T cells, B-cell-depleted T cells, or PBMCs. The dataset comprised deeply sampled blood TCRbeta repertoires from subjects exposed to, actively infected with, or recovered from COVID-19. Study-level results and caveats: The quantity of clinical and demographic metadata differed by source and by participant and was supplied without curation.

In the germline V gene, CDR1 corresponds to MNHNS and CDR2 to SASEGT. V and J are truncated by 2 bases and 7 bases respectively, leaving an intervening sequence of 8 bases. The CDR3 starts with the cysteine, ends with the phenylalanine, and has 12 residues. The kept DNA is CDR3 alone, 36 bases in frame from the first base. Participants in the prospective study were aged 18 to 89 years, lived in about two dozen United States geographic areas, and enrolled through a virtual design. Cohort assignment in the prospective study relied on participant-reported clinical history from a screening survey and a study questionnaire. ImmuneRACE Cohort 3 recovered participants were defined by two consecutive negative NP/OP PCR tests, healthcare professional clearance, or symptom resolution. Each participant in the prospective study had whole blood, serum and a nasopharyngeal or oropharyngeal swab collected by mobile phlebotomists. Participants in the prospective study had the option to provide additional blood draws and questionnaires over an approximately 2-month period. Blood samples from the prospective study were shipped frozen or at room temperature prior to DNA extraction.

This clone was seen repeatedly, ten times or more. Its antigen remains unidentified. No much larger clone exists at a distance of one base, and base qualities are not known. TCRbeta CDR3 regions were amplified from genomic DNA by means of the immunoSEQ Assay, a bias-controlled multiplex PCR. Processing in the source paper ran as follows. The number of nucleated cells in each sample was estimated by amplification of reference gene primers within the assay. To quantify the absolute abundance of each unique TCRbeta CDR3 rearrangement, sequence reads were collapsed and filtered. For each sample, productive Simpson clonality was calculated as the square root of Simpson's diversity index across productive rearrangements. TCRdb carries this immuneACCESS record with in-frame sequences only. Its versions omit some clonotypes, under half of them owing to an unresolved V gene in the studies checked, with the rest unexplained. V, J and clone size are taken as reported in that table, and D and trimming were inferred from the DNA itself. The sample has over 250,000 clones on record, approximately 88% of them singletons. The top ten clonotypes cover just under 1% of the sample.

Sequences were obtained from PBMCs or T cells enriched from blood (not recorded which). This receptor was identified in a woman aged 25-40 years who had recovered from COVID-19. The rearrangement joined TRBV6-1 to TRBJ1-1; the best D guess is TRBD1, with 5 bases matching. This receptor has the CDR3 CASSERQYEAFF. The base sequence is TGTGCCAGCAGTGAAAGACAGTATGAAGCTTTCTTT.